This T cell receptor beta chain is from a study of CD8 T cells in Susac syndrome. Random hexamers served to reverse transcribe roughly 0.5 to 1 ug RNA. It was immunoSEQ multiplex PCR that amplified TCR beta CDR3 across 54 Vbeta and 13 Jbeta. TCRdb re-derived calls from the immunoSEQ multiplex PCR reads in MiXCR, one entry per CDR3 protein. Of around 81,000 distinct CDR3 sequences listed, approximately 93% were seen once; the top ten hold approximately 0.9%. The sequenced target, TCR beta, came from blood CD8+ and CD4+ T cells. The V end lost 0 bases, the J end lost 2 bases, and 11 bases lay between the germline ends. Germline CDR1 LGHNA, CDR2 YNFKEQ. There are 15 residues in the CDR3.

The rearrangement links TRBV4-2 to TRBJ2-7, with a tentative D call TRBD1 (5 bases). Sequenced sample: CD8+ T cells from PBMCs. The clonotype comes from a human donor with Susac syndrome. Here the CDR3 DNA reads TGTGCCAGCAGCCAAGATCCGGACACGACCTACGAGCAGTACTTC. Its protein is CASSQDPDTTYEQYF.